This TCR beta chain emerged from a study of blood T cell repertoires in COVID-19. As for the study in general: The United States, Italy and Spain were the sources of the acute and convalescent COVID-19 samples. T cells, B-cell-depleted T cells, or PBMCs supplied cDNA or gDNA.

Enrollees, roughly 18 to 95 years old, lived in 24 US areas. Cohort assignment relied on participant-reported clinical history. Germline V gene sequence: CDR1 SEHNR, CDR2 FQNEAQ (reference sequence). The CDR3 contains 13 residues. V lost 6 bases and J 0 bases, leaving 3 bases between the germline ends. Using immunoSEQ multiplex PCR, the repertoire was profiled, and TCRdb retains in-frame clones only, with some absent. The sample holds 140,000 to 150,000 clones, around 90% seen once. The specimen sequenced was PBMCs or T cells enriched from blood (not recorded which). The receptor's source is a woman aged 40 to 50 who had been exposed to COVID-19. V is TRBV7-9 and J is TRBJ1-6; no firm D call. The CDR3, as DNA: TGTGCCAGCAGTAGCTCCTATAATTCACCCCTCCACTTT. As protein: CASSSSYNSPLHF. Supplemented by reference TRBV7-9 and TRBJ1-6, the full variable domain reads DTGVSQNPRHKITKRGQNVTFRCDPISEHNRLYWYRQTLGQGPEFLTYFQNEAQLEKSRLLSDRFSAERPKGSFSTLEIQRTEQGDSAMYLCASSSSYNSPLHFGNGTRLTVT.